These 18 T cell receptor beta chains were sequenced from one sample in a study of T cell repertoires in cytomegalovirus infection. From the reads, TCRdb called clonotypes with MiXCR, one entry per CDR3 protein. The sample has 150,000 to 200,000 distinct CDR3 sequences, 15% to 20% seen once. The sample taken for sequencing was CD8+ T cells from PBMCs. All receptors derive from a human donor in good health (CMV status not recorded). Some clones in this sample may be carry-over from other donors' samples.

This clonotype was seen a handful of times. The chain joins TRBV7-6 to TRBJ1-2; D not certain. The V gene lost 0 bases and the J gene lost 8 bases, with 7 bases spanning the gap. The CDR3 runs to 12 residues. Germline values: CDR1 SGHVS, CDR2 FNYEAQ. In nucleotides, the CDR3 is TGTGCCAGCAGCTTAGCCGGCGAGGGCTACACCTTC. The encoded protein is CASSLAGEGYTF.

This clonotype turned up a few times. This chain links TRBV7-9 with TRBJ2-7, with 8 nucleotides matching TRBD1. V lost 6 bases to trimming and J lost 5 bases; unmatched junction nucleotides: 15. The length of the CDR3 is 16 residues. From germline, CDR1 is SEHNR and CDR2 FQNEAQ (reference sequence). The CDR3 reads CASRGVRDRGADEQYF. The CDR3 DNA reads TGTGCCAGCAGGGGGGTTCGAGACAGGGGTGCCGACGAGCAGTACTTC. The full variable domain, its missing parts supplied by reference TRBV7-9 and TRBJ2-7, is DTGVSQNPRHKITKRGQNVTFRCDPISEHNRLYWYRQTLGQGPEFLTYFQNEAQLEKSRLLSDRFSAERPKGSFSTLEIQRTEQGDSAMYLCASRGVRDRGADEQYFGPGTRLTVT.

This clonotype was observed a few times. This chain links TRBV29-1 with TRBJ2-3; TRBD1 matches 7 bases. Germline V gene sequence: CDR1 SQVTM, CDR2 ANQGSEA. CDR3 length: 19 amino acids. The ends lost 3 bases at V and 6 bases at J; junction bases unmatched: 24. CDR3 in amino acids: CSVDPPPPDRVRLADTQYF. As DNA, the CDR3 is TGCAGCGTTGACCCCCCGCCCCCAGACAGGGTCCGGTTGGCGGATACGCAGTATTTT.

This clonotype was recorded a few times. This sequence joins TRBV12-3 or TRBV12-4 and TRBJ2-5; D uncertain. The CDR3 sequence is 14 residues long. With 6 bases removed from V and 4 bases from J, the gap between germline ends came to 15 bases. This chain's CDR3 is CASSTSGLGETQYF. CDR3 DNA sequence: TGTGCCAGCAGCACCTCCGGGTTGGGAGAGACCCAGTACTTC.

The CDR3 here is CSALSGGAVETQYF. CDR3 in DNA: TGCAGTGCCCTTAGCGGGGGGGCCGTGGAGACCCAGTACTTC. The genes are TRBV20-1 and TRBJ2-5; 11 bases match TRBD2. Germline assignment: CDR1 DFQATT and CDR2 SNEGSKA (reference sequence). This CDR3 contains 14 residues. The ends lost 6 bases at V and 5 bases at J; junction bases unmatched: 8.

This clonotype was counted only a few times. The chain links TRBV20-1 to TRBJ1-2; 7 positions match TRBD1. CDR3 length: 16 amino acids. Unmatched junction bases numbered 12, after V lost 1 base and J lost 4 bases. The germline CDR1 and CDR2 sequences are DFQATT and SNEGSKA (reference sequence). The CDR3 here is CSARVTGVESFYGYTF. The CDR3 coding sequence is TGCAGTGCTAGAGTAACAGGGGTAGAGTCGTTCTATGGCTACACCTTC.

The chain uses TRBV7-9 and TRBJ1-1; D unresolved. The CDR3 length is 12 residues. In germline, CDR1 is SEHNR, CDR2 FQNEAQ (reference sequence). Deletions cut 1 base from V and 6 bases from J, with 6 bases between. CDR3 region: CASSLGKAEAFF. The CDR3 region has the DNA TGTGCCAGCAGCTTAGGAAAAGCTGAAGCTTTCTTT. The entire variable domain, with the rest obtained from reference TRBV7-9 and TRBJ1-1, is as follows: DTGVSQNPRHKITKRGQNVTFRCDPISEHNRLYWYRQTLGQGPEFLTYFQNEAQLEKSRLLSDRFSAERPKGSFSTLEIQRTEQGDSAMYLCASSLGKAEAFFGQGTRLTVV.

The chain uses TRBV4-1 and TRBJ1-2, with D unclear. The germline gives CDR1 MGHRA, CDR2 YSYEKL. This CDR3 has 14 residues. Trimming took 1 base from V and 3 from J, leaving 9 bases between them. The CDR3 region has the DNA TGCGCCAGCAGCCAAGGGTCGGTGGACTATGGCTACACCTTC. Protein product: CASSQGSVDYGYTF.

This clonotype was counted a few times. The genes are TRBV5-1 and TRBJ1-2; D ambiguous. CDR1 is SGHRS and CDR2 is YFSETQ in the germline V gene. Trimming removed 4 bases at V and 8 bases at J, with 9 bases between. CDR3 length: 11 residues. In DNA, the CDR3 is TGCGCCAGCAGCCATGGACGCGGCTACACCTTC. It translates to CASSHGRGYTF.

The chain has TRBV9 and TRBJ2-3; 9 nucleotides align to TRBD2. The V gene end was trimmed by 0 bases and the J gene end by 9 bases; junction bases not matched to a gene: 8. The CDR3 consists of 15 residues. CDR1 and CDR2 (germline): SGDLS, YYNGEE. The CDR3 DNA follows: TGTGCCAGCAGCGTAGAGAGTGGCGGGGGGGAGACGCAGTATTTT. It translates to CASSVESGGGETQYF.

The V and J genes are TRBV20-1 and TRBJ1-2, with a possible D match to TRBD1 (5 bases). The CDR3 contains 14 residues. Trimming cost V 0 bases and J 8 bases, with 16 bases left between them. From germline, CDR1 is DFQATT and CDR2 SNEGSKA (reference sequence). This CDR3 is CSARDVGRALGYTF. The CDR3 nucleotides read TGCAGTGCTAGAGATGTCGGCAGGGCCTTAGGCTACACCTTC.

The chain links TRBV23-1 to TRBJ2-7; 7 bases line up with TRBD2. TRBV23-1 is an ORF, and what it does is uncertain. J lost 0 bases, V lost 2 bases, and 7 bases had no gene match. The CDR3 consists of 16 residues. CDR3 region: CASSQKAGSPSYEQYF. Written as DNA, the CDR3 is TGCGCCAGCAGTCAAAAAGCGGGGAGTCCCTCCTACGAGCAGTACTTC.

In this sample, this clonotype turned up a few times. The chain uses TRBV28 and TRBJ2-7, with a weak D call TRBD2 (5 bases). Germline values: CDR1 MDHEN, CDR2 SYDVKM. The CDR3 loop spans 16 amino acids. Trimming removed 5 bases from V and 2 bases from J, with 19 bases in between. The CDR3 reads CASSEILSGIPYEQYF. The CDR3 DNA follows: TGTGCCAGCAGTGAAATTTTGAGCGGTATTCCCTACGAGCAGTACTTC.

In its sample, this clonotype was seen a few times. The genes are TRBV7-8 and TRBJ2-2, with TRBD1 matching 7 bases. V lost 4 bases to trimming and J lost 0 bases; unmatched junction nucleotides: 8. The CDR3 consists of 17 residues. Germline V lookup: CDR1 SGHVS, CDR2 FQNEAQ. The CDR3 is CASSSPRDRPNTGELFF. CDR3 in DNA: TGTGCCAGCAGCTCACCTAGGGACAGACCGAACACCGGGGAGCTGTTTTTT.

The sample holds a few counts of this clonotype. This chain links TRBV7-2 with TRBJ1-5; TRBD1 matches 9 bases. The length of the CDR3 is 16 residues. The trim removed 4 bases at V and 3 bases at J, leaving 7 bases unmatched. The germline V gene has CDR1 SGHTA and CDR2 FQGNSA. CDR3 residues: CASSYAGQGYNQPQHF. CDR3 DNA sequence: TGTGCCAGCAGCTACGCGGGACAGGGCTACAATCAGCCCCAGCATTTT. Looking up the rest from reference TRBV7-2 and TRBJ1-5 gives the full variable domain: GAGVSQSPSNKVTEKGKDVELRCDPISGHTALYWYRQSLGQGLEFLIYFQGNSAPDKSGLPSDRFSAERTGGSVSTLTIQRTQQEDSAVYLCASSYAGQGYNQPQHFGDGTRLSIL.

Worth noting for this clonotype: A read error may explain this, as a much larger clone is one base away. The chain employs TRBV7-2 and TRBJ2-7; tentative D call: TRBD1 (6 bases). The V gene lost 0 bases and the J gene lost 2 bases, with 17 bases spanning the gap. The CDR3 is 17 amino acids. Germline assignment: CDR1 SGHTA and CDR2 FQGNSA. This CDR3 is CASSLAHRGCPTYEQYV. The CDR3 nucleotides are TGTGCCAGCAGCTTAGCGCATAGGGGGTGCCCTACCTACGAGCAGTACGTC.

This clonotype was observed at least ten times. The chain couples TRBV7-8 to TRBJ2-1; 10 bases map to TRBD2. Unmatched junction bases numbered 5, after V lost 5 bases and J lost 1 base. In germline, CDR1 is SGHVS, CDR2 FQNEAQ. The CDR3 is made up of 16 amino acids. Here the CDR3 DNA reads TGTGCCAGCAGCCAGTGGACTAGCGGTTCCTACAATGAGCAGTTCTTC. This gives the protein CASSQWTSGSYNEQFF. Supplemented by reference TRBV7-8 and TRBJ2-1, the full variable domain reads GAGVSQSPRYKVAKRGQDVALRCDPISGHVSLFWYQQALGQGPEFLTYFQNEAQLDKSGLPSDRFFAERPEGSVSTLKIQRTQQEDSAVYLCASSQWTSGSYNEQFFGPGTRLTVL.

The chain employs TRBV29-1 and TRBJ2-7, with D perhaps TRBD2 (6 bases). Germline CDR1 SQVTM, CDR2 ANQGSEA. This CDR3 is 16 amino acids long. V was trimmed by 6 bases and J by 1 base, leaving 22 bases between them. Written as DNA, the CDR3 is TGCAGCGTCTCCCCGAGGTTAAACCGGGAGTCCTACGAGCAGTACTTC. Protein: CSVSPRLNRESYEQYF.